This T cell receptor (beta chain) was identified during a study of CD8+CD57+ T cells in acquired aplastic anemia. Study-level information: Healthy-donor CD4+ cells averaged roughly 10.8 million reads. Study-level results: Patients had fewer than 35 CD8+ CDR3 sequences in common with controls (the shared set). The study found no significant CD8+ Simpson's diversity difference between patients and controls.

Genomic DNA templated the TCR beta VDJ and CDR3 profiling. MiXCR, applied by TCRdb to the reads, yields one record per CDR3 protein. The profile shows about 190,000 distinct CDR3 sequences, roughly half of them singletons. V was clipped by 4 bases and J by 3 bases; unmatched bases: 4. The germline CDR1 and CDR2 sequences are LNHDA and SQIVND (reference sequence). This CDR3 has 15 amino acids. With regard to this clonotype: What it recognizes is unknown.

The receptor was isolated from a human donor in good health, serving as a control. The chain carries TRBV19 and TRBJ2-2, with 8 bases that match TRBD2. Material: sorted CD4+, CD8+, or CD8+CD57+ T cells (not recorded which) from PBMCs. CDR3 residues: CASSTQRGHTGELFF. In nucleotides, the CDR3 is TGTGCCAGTAGTACACAGCGGGGGCACACCGGGGAGCTGTTTTTT.